This TCR beta chain derives from a study of blood T cells in healthy people across ages. This clonotype showed up just a few times. Its antigen is unknown. Study outcomes and limitations: Diversity of TCR beta correlated strongly with naive T cell percentage. Diversity was higher, and naive CD4+ cells more numerous, in long-lived donors than in aged donors. PBMCs were not sorted, which prevented a conclusive comparison of naive versus antigen-experienced cells.

A second PCR of roughly 7 to 11 cycles used a sample-barcoded 5' primer and a J-beta primer mix. Researchers report that each sample yielded at least 3 million CDR3-containing paired-end reads. TCRdb passed the 5' RACE reads through MiXCR, listing each CDR3 protein once. The sample records about 1.8 million distinct CDR3 sequences, about 50% being singletons. The V gene end was trimmed by 6 bases and the J gene end by 3 bases; junction bases not matched to a gene: 5. Germline loops: CDR1 MNHEY, CDR2 SVGEGT. The CDR3 totals 14 residues. The sample taken for sequencing was blood. The rearrangement links TRBV6-2 or TRBV6-3 to TRBJ2-5; 9 bases match TRBD2. The clonotype comes from a woman in her thirties or forties in good health. CDR3 residues: CASREPSGEETQYF. CDR3 nucleotide sequence: TGTGCCAGCAGGGAACCTAGCGGGGAAGAGACCCAGTACTTC.